This TCR beta chain was identified in a study of T cell responses to AZD1222 COVID-19 vaccine (dated by TCRdb to about 2021). Study-wide context: TCR sequencing covered over 230 trial participants: about 210 given two doses of AZD1222 and about 26 given two doses of MenACWY control vaccine. Trial participants were enrolled into age subgroups of 18-55, 56-69 and 70-plus years, which contained about 160, 30 and 59 TCR-sequenced participants, respectively. Beyond this particular receptor, the publication reports: Only five to seven AZD1222 recipients were SARS-CoV-2 seropositive at baseline, limiting conclusions about previously exposed vaccinees. Because no samples from the day 14 peak response were available, repertoires could be characterized only after the peak T cell response. After two AZD1222 doses, spike-specific TCR breadth and depth were significantly higher than at day 0 and than in MenACWY recipients. The whole spike protein was spanned by vaccine-associated CD4 TCRs, and dominant responses were seen in regions 160-218 and 743-854. In the small 56-69-year group, the increase in depth fell short of significance, most likely because of low power. Nearly half of unique spike-specific TCRs reportedly recognized epitopes outside regions mutated in the B.1.351 and B.1.1.7 variants. Participants were mostly white British, with more females than males. The authors suggested clonal diversity may have been underestimated.

The CDR3 covers 17 residues, taking in both the cysteine and the phenylalanine. The only DNA kept is the CDR3, 51 bases in frame from the first base. V ends up 3 bases short and J 2 bases short, with an unmatched junction base count of 13. CDR1 is given as DFQATT and CDR2 as SNEGSKA, both from the germline V gene (reference sequence). In light of the paper, this sample's time point label describes: about 28 days (+/-7) after the second vaccine dose. AZD1222 recipients with second doses at about 4 weeks or about 12 weeks were pooled, because spike-specific TCR depth and breadth did not differ between schedules. Vaccinee samples were obtained from the UK trials COV001 and COV002, which included a single-blind randomized controlled phase 2/3 trial of AZD1222 (ChAdOx1 nCoV-19) in healthy adults. Trial participant PBMC samples were collected at day 0 and day 28 after the second dose for TCRbeta chain sequencing.

The CDR3 regions of human TCRbeta chains were analyzed by immunosequencing. The authors' analysis ran thus. TCRs in the repertoires were matched against a reference library of SARS-CoV-2-specific TCRs that had been generated with the MIRA antigen-specificity platform. Breadth was defined as the fraction of unique TCRs that were SARS-CoV-2-associated. Depth was defined as the fraction of total T cells that were SARS-CoV-2-associated. Each spike-specific TCR was assigned to its reactive spike region and to a CD4 or CD8 class using the MIRA data. Log10-transformed breadth and depth values were compared by one-way ANOVA with Sidak's multiple comparisons tests. TCRdb limited this immuneACCESS table to in-frame rearrangements with V and J called. A share of clones is missing; checked studies link under half to unresolved V genes, and the rest is unexplained. V and J calls and clone size follow that table, whereas D and trimming were derived from the DNA. The sample table records 170,000 or so clones; 88% of these occur just once. The top ten clones comprise approximately 10% of the sample.

As regards this clone: The antigen it binds to is not known. No base qualities exist here, and no much larger clone lies one base off it.

The sequence links TRBV20-1 to TRBJ2-5, and 9 bases in between align with TRBD2. The source material was peripheral blood, sampled 28 days after the second AZD1222 dose. This receptor was identified in an adult who received the AZD1222 COVID-19 vaccine. The CDR3 reads CSASLAGGHFQQETQYF. The DNA sequence is as follows: TGCAGTGCTAGTCTCGCGGGGGGGCATTTTCAACAAGAGACCCAGTACTTC.